This TCR beta chain was observed in a study of technical replicates of blood from several donors. Data came from immunoSEQ multiplex PCR; TCRdb stores just in-frame clones and leaves some out. This table has roughly 90,000 clones, about 94% appearing once. Termini included, the CDR3 measures 14 amino acids. CDR1 LNHDA and CDR2 SQIVND come from the germline V gene (reference sequence). A remark on this clone: The conserved phenylalanine or tryptophan normally closing the CDR3 is absent here, so this likely arose from a read error. No DNA is shown, since the ends of the CDR3 on it are uncertain; the CDR3 is the one TCRdb lists.

The sample taken for sequencing was T cells isolated from PBMCs. This clonotype was sampled from a human donor in good health. The chain employs TRBV19 and TRBJ2-3; the table's D call TRBD2 went unverified against the DNA. The CDR3 spells CASSIRYGGSLEYS.